This T cell receptor (beta chain) was obtained from a study of control samples from healthy donors and cancer patients. TCRdb's table, derived via immunoSEQ multiplex PCR, lists solely in-frame clones and lacks some. The sample contains roughly 100,000 clones, around 88% of which appear only once. This CDR3 contains 13 residues. The germline V gene has CDR1 GTSNPN and CDR2 SVGIG (reference sequence). V shed 3 bases and J shed 4 bases, with 10 bases lying between them. This chain joins TRBV30 and TRBJ2-1; D is perhaps TRBD1 or TRBD2 (5 bases each). The sequence was collected from a young man in good health. Sequencing used blood. The CDR3 DNA reads as TGTGCCTGGAGGAGGGGTCAGTACAATGAGCAGTTCTTC. Amino acid sequence: CAWRRGQYNEQFF.